The 30 T cell receptor beta chains given below trace back to one sample, sequenced in a study of cytomegalovirus exposure and HLA in healthy donors. The PCR made use of 60 Vbeta and 13 Jbeta primers. Sequenced by immunoSEQ multiplex PCR; TCRdb stores in-frame clones only, minus some. The data show 150,000 to 200,000 clones, 79% seen once. Sequencing was done on a sample of PBMCs. The receptors were sampled from a woman between 45 and 65 years old in good health and CMV-seronegative.

The chain joins TRBV11-2 to TRBJ2-7, with 10 positions matching TRBD2. Germline CDR1 reads SGHAT; CDR2 reads FQNNGV. Trimming cost V 0 bases and J 6 bases; bases outside gene matches: 5. The CDR3 covers 15 residues. The DNA of the CDR3 is TGTGCCAGCAGCTTAGATCTAGCGGGAGCACGCGAGCAGTACTTC. Its translation is CASSLDLAGAREQYF.

This clone was detected only a few times. The chain links TRBV19 to TRBJ2-1; 11 positions match TRBD2. The germline CDR1 and CDR2 sequences are LNHDA and SQIVND (reference sequence). The CDR3 has 16 amino acids. Trimming at V came to 5 bases and at J to 3 bases, leaving 6 bases not matched to a gene. The CDR3 nucleotides are TGTGCCAGTAGTTCGAGGACTAGCGGGTACTACAATGAGCAGTTCTTC. Amino acid sequence: CASSSRTSGYYNEQFF.

This sequence joins TRBV28 and TRBJ2-7; 10 bases fit TRBD2. Germline CDR1 reads MDHEN; CDR2 reads SYDVKM. V lost 2 bases to trimming and J lost 6 bases; unmatched junction nucleotides: 7. The CDR3 is made up of 15 amino acids. The CDR3 DNA is TGTGCCAGCAGTTTACAGCGGGAGGGCCTGGCCGAGCAGTACTTC. Translating it yields CASSLQREGLAEQYF.

V is TRBV5-4 and J is TRBJ1-5, with a tentative D call TRBD1 (6 bases). Trimming pared 1 base from V and 7 bases from J, leaving 9 bases between. Germline assignment: CDR1 SGHNT and CDR2 YYREEE (reference sequence). The CDR3 runs to 13 residues. CDR3 bases: TGTGCCAGCAGCTTGTCAGGGGCCCAGCCCCAGCATTTT. Protein product: CASSLSGAQPQHF.

The chain's CDR3 is CASSLNRGYEQYF. The CDR3 nucleotides read TGTGCCAGCAGCTTAAACAGGGGCTACGAGCAGTACTTC. The chain is built from TRBV7-6 and TRBJ2-7, with 7 bases identical to TRBD1. This CDR3 has 13 residues. The germline CDR1 and CDR2 sequences are SGHVS and FNYEAQ. J was trimmed by 3 bases and V by 2 bases; bases with no gene match: 1.

The chain uses TRBV2 and TRBJ1-5, with D tentatively TRBD1 (5 bases). The CDR3 runs to 14 residues. Germline lookup yields CDR1 SNHLY and CDR2 FYNNEI. V was cut by 6 bases and J by 5 bases, with 14 bases left in between. The CDR3 reads CASRWTKEYQPQHF. In nucleotides, the CDR3 is TGTGCCAGCAGGTGGACAAAAGAATATCAGCCCCAGCATTTT.

The V call is TRBV19, the J call TRBJ2-3; a possible D gene is TRBD2 (5 bases). Germline V CDR1 and CDR2: LNHDA, SQIVND (reference sequence). Trimming left V 3 bases short and J 5 bases short, with 12 bases between. This CDR3 is 14 amino acids long. CDR3 sequence (DNA): TGTGCCAGTAGTATTTGGAACAGCGGAGATACGCAGTATTTT. Protein sequence: CASSIWNSGDTQYF.

The chain links TRBV28 to TRBJ2-5; unclear D gene. The DNA end is more similar to TRBJ2-7, so the J call may be wrong. The CDR3 length is 13 residues. The V gene's germline CDR1 is MDHEN and CDR2 SYDVKM. CDR3 in amino acids: CASSRLPQNEQYF. In nucleotides, the CDR3 is TGTGCCAGCAGCCGCCTACCCCAAAACGAGCAGTACTTC.

J is TRBJ2-7 and V is TRBV19; D is uncertain. The V end was cut by 7 bases, the J end by 3 bases, with 10 bases between. From germline, CDR1 is LNHDA and CDR2 SQIVND (reference sequence). The CDR3 spans 12 residues. The CDR3 here is CASTSQNYEQYF. The DNA for the CDR3 is TGTGCCAGTACCTCACAGAACTACGAGCAGTACTTC. The full variable domain, completed using reference TRBV19 and TRBJ2-7, is DGGITQSPKYLFRKEGQNVTLSCEQNLNHDAMYWYRQDPGQGLRLIYYSQIVNDFQKGDIAEGYSVSREKKESFPLTVTSAQKNPTAFYLCASTSQNYEQYFGPGTRLTVT.

The chain combines TRBV27 with TRBJ2-3, with 8 bases that match TRBD2. Germline V gene sequence: CDR1 MNHEY, CDR2 SMNVEV (reference sequence). V was pared by 7 bases and J by 5 bases, with 17 bases of the junction left unmatched. This CDR3 comprises 17 residues. The CDR3: CASKEGTGRASVDTQYF. DNA of the CDR3: TGTGCCAGCAAGGAGGGAACCGGGAGGGCCTCAGTAGATACGCAGTATTTT.

The V and J genes are TRBV9 and TRBJ1-2, with 9 bases that match TRBD1. CDR3 length equals 17 residues. After removal of 0 bases from V and 4 bases from J, the junction contained 10 bases not matched to a gene. Germline loops: CDR1 SGDLS, CDR2 YYNGEE. CDR3 loop: CASSVAQGAQGSYGYTF. The CDR3 DNA reads TGTGCCAGCAGCGTAGCACAGGGGGCGCAAGGTTCCTATGGCTACACCTTC. Full variable domain (rest looked up from reference TRBV9 and TRBJ1-2): DSGVTQTPKHLITATGQRVTLRCSPRSGDLSVYWYQQSLDQGLQFLIQYYNGEERAKGNILERFSAQQFPDLHSELNLSSLELGDSALYFCASSVAQGAQGSYGYTFGSGTRLTVV.

The chain recombines TRBV2 with TRBJ2-5; the match to TRBD2 covers 9 bases. The DNA end is a closer match to TRBJ2-7, so the J assignment may be wrong. CDR3 length equals 16 residues. Looked up from germline, CDR1 is SNHLY and CDR2 is FYNNEI. This CDR3 is CASSELTSGVNYEQYF. The CDR3 nucleotides read TGTGCCAGCAGTGAATTGACTAGCGGAGTGAACTACGAGCAGTACTTC.

The genes are TRBV28 and TRBJ2-7; 9 nucleotides match TRBD2. CDR1 is MDHEN, CDR2 SYDVKM, per germline. The junction had 7 bases not matched to a gene; V was cut back by 8 bases and J by 5 bases. The CDR3 totals 13 residues. Here the CDR3 reads CASQGGRAHEQYF. The CDR3 region has the DNA TGTGCCAGCCAAGGCGGGAGGGCCCACGAGCAGTACTTC.

This clone was seen just once. The J gene is TRBJ1-6, the V gene TRBV6-5; tentatively, D is TRBD1 (6 bases). This CDR3 comprises 12 residues. V lost 5 bases and J lost 8, with 7 bases in between. CDR1 is MNHEY, CDR2 SVGAGI, per germline. This chain's CDR3 is CASSRQDSPLHF. In DNA form, the CDR3 reads TGTGCCAGCAGTCGACAGGATTCACCCCTCCACTTT.

The chain joins TRBV19 to TRBJ2-3; 9 bases line up with TRBD2. CDR1 and CDR2 from the germline V gene are LNHDA and SQIVND (reference sequence). Germline trimming cut 4 bases from V and 5 bases from J; bases unmatched to any gene: 7. This CDR3 is built from 15 residues. CDR3 protein: CASSTGLAGLDTQYF. In DNA, the CDR3 is TGTGCCAGTAGTACTGGCCTAGCGGGGCTAGATACGCAGTATTTT.

As regards this clone: Other DNA sequences in this specimen translate into the identical CDR3. V is TRBV5-1 and J is TRBJ1-5; D not certain. Trimming removed 0 bases at V and 0 bases at J, with 7 bases between. In germline, CDR1 is SGHRS, CDR2 YFSETQ. This CDR3 is built from 15 residues. CDR3 sequence reads: CASSLDGDSNQPQHF. DNA of the CDR3: TGCGCCAGCAGCTTGGACGGTGATAGCAATCAGCCCCAGCATTTT.

A single count supports this clone. The chain couples TRBV5-4 to TRBJ1-2; 7 bases are a match to TRBD1. The CDR3 has 14 amino acids. V shed 2 bases and J 8 bases; nucleotides not matched to a gene: 9. The germline V gene encodes CDR1 SGHNT and CDR2 YYREEE (reference sequence). The CDR3 DNA sequence: TGTGCCAGCAGCTTAATAGAGGGGGCAAGAGGCTACACCTTC. Translated: CASSLIEGARGYTF.

The V and J genes are TRBV10-3 and TRBJ2-5, with D perhaps TRBD1 (5 bases). This CDR3 has 15 residues. V lost 3 bases and J lost 5, with 16 bases in between. Germline CDR1 is ENHRY and CDR2 is SYGVKD. The CDR3 coding sequence is TGTGCCATCAGTGAAAACAGGCAAGCTAAGGAGACCCAGTACTTC. Residues: CAISENRQAKETQYF.

The CDR3 DNA sequence: TGCGCCAGCAGCCGGGGACAGGGGGAGGCCGCTGAAGCTTTCTTT. Encoded protein: CASSRGQGEAAEAFF. The chain carries TRBV4-1 and TRBJ1-1, with 11 bases lining up with TRBD1. J was trimmed by 6 bases and V by 4 bases; bases with no gene match: 7. The CDR3 extends over 15 amino acids. CDR1 is MGHRA and CDR2 is YSYEKL in the germline V gene.

V gene TRBV5-1 combines with J gene TRBJ2-2; 9 bases match TRBD2. From germline, CDR1 is SGHRS and CDR2 YFSETQ. CDR3 length: 14 amino acids. J gave up 4 bases and V 6 bases, and 4 bases lay outside the gene matches. DNA for the CDR3: TGCGCCAGCATCGCGGGAGGGCTCACCGGGGAGCTGTTTTTT. Translating it yields CASIAGGLTGELFF.

The chain joins TRBV10-3 to TRBJ2-2; 7 nucleotides agree with TRBD1. The germline V gene has CDR1 ENHRY and CDR2 SYGVKD. V dropped 4 bases and J dropped 10; count of bases not matched to a gene: 9. The CDR3 loop spans 14 amino acids. The CDR3 loop reads CAISAFDRDEELFF. Here the CDR3 DNA reads TGTGCCATCAGTGCCTTTGACAGGGATGAGGAGCTGTTTTTT.

The J gene is TRBJ1-2, the V gene TRBV6-6, with D tentatively TRBD1 (6 bases). Germline loops: CDR1 MNHNY, CDR2 SVGAGI (reference sequence). CDR3 length: 16 residues. V was clipped by 6 bases and J by 1 base, with 18 bases between them. CDR3 protein: CASRIPTAGVNYGYTF. The CDR3 DNA reads TGTGCCAGCAGGATACCCACGGCAGGGGTTAACTATGGCTACACCTTC.

The genes are TRBV6-5 and TRBJ2-7; 8 bases fit TRBD1. Trimming cost V 7 bases and J 7 bases; bases outside gene matches: 9. Germline CDR1 reads MNHEY; CDR2 reads SVGAGI. CDR3 length equals 13 residues. The CDR3 is CASNHQGAREQYF. The CDR3, as DNA: TGTGCCAGCAATCACCAGGGGGCGAGGGAGCAGTACTTC.

J is TRBJ2-6 and V is TRBV15; D uncertain. CDR1 is LNHNV, CDR2 YYDKDF, per germline (reference sequence). There are 15 residues in the CDR3. V was clipped by 4 bases and J by 0 bases, with 7 bases between them. The CDR3 DNA sequence: TGTGCCACCAGCATTACTCGCTCTGGGGCCAACGTCCTGACTTTC. Its translation is CATSITRSGANVLTF.

V and J are TRBV7-2 and TRBJ1-2, with 8 bases aligning to TRBD1. The CDR3 loop spans 16 amino acids. With 1 base clipped from V and 0 bases from J, the junction kept 4 bases outside the gene matches. CDR1 SGHTA and CDR2 FQGNSA come from the germline V gene. The DNA for the CDR3 is TGTGCCAGCAGCTTAGACAGGGGGTTCGCTAACTATGGCTACACCTTC. Residues: CASSLDRGFANYGYTF.

This chain joins TRBV5-1 and TRBJ2-1; 7 nucleotides match TRBD2. The CDR3 has 15 amino acids. Germline CDR1 reads SGHRS; CDR2 reads YFSETQ. V dropped 5 bases and J dropped 4; count of bases not matched to a gene: 9. CDR3 nucleotide sequence: TGCGCCAGCAGTATGGGGGGGTTCGGTTACAATGAGCAGTTCTTC. It codes for CASSMGGFGYNEQFF.

This chain uses TRBV9 with TRBJ2-7, with TRBD2 identical over 14 bases. The CDR3 contains 16 residues. Unmatched junction bases numbered 6, after V lost 3 bases and J lost 4 bases. The germline gives CDR1 SGDLS, CDR2 YYNGEE. The CDR3 is CASSGRLAGGPYEQYF. The CDR3 DNA reads TGTGCCAGCAGCGGGCGACTAGCGGGAGGGCCGTACGAGCAGTACTTC.

This chain links TRBV18 with TRBJ2-4; 7 bases align to TRBD2. Per the germline V gene, CDR1 is KGHSH and CDR2 is LQKENI. The CDR3 sequence is 14 residues long. The V segment lost 1 base and the J segment 6 bases; nucleotides outside the gene matches: 3. The CDR3 nucleotides read TGTGCCAGCTCACCACGGGAGGGCGGAAACATTCAGTACTTC. It codes for CASSPREGGNIQYF. Using reference TRBV18 and TRBJ2-4 for the parts outside the CDR3, the full variable domain is NAGVMQNPRHLVRRRGQEARLRCSPMKGHSHVYWYRQLPEEGLKFMVYLQKENIIDESGMPKERFSAEFPKEGPSILRIQQVVRGDSAAYFCASSPREGGNIQYFGAGTRLSVL.

The chain recombines TRBV4-2 with TRBJ2-5; D gene unclear. V was trimmed by 1 base and J by 0 bases, leaving 6 bases between them. CDR3 length: 14 amino acids. Germline V lookup: CDR1 LGHNA, CDR2 YNFKEQ. For the CDR3, the DNA is TGTGCCAGCAGCCAAGTCTCAGACCAAGAGACCCAGTACTTC. It yields the protein CASSQVSDQETQYF.

The rearrangement uses TRBV6-5 and TRBJ2-7, with unresolved D. V lost 4 bases and J 7 bases, leaving 11 bases between the germline ends. The CDR3 has 12 residues. The germline V gene encodes CDR1 MNHEY and CDR2 SVGAGI. The DNA for the CDR3 is TGTGCCAGCAGTTCGGGTCCTTCGGAGCAGTACTTC. This codes for CASSSGPSEQYF.